This T cell receptor beta chain was observed in a study of blood T cell repertoires in COVID-19. Study overall: Samples taken during acute and convalescent COVID-19 were collected in the United States, Italy and Spain.

Per the original data handling: From reference gene primer amplification, estimates of nucleated cell counts were derived. The repertoire was sequenced with immunoSEQ multiplex PCR; TCRdb's copy has only in-frame clones and lacks some. That table is the source of V, J and clone size, and D and trimming were worked out from the DNA. This sample has roughly 120,000 clones; 70% to 90% occur once, and the top ten carry less than 1.5%. Trimming cost V 4 bases and J 4 bases, with 16 bases left between them. From germline, CDR1 is LGHNA and CDR2 YSLEER. CDR3 length equals 16 residues. The receptor comes from a man aged 35-49 years with acute or convalescent COVID-19. This chain joins TRBV4-3 and TRBJ2-2; D is ambiguous. Sequencing used peripheral blood. CDR3 coding DNA: TGCGCCAGCAGCCGGTTTTCGGTAGTTCGCACCGGGGAGCTGTTTTTT. It is translated as CASSRFSVVRTGELFF.